Shown below are 29 T cell receptor beta chains from a single sample sequenced in a study of T-cell memory formation after mild COVID-19 (dated by TCRdb to about 2021). The library was prepared using 5' RACE. For sequencing, an Illumina NovaSeq 6000 was employed. In TCRdb, the public reads were trimmed at Q25 with fastp and aligned with MiXCR, with productive beta chains retained. Rows merge per CDR3 protein into single entries with the most common DNA and genes. In this sample the table shows about 400,000 distinct CDR3 sequences, about 20% of which occur a single time. 20% to 25% of the sample rests with the top ten. Material: PBMCs or a T cell subset sorted from them (not recorded which). Receptors originate from a man between 18 and 29 years old who had mild COVID-19 (a few samples of this study predate the infection). The sample titles of this study are shuffled in the database, so cell type and time point are left out; the donor was told from shared clones.

This clonotype was seen only a few times. The chain links TRBV6-5 to TRBJ2-2; no clear D gene. CDR1 and CDR2 (germline): MNHEY, SVGAGI. The CDR3 consists of 15 residues. The V and J ends lost 4 bases and 4 bases respectively, with 13 bases between them. In nucleotides, the CDR3 is TGTGCCAGCAGTTCCACAAGCTCGGGCACCGGGGAGCTGTTTTTT. Translation: CASSSTSSGTGELFF.

Written as DNA, the CDR3 is TGTGCCAGCCGACACTTAACCCTGGGGACTGAAGCTTTCTTT. The encoded protein is CASRHLTLGTEAFF. The rearrangement links TRBV5-5 to TRBJ1-1; D unclear. This CDR3 is 14 amino acids long. V gave up 7 bases and J gave up 5 bases, with 18 bases separating them. From germline, CDR1 is SGHKS and CDR2 YYEKEE (reference sequence).

This clonotype was found a few times. V gene TRBV7-9 combines with J gene TRBJ1-1; no reliable D call. CDR3 length equals 16 residues. In germline, CDR1 is SEHNR, CDR2 FQNEAQ (reference sequence). V lost 3 bases and J lost 3, with 17 bases in between. CDR3 DNA: TGTGCCAGCAGCTTTCCCCCGAGGTCGGCGGACACTGAAGCTTTCTTT. This translates into CASSFPPRSADTEAFF.

The gene calls are TRBV12-3 or TRBV12-4 and TRBJ2-3, with D unresolved. The V gene lost 6 bases and the J gene lost 2 bases, with 9 bases spanning the gap. CDR3 length: 13 residues. In DNA, the CDR3 is TGTGCCAGCAGAACGCGGAACACAGATACGCAGTATTTT. Translation gives CASRTRNTDTQYF.

This chain uses TRBV6-5 with TRBJ1-5; possibly TRBD1 for D (6 bases). V lost 6 bases to trimming and J lost 0 bases, with 12 bases between them. The germline gives CDR1 MNHEY, CDR2 SVGAGI. The CDR3 consists of 15 residues. The CDR3 DNA reads TGTGCCAGCAGCCCACAGGGAATTAGCAATCAGCCCCAGCATTTT. This sequence encodes CASSPQGISNQPQHF.

With respect to this clonotype: The junction shows a germline mismatch at one end, possibly a read error. The genes are TRBV12-3 or TRBV12-4 and TRBJ1-1; TRBD1 might be the D (5 bases). This CDR3 is 14 amino acids long. The CDR3: CARSFQGGNTEAFF. CDR3 in DNA: TGTGCCAGAAGTTTTCAGGGTGGGAACACTGAAGCTTTCTTT.

The chain combines TRBV3-1 with TRBJ1-1; no reliable D call. This CDR3 is built from 11 residues. Germline-derived CDR1 and CDR2 are LGHDT and YNNKEL (reference sequence). Trimming removed 1 base at V and 8 bases at J, with 5 bases between. DNA for the CDR3: TGTGCCAGCAGCCAAGGGATCGAAGCTTTCTTT. Translation: CASSQGIEAFF. The full variable domain, in which reference TRBV3-1 and TRBJ1-1 provide the parts outside the CDR3, is DTAVSQTPKYLVTQMGNDKSIKCEQNLGHDTMYWYKQDSKKFLKIMFSYNNKELIINETVPNRFSPKSPDKAHLNLHINSLELGDSAVYFCASSQGIEAFFGQGTRLTVV.

The chain joins TRBV7-9 to TRBJ1-1; D uncertain. From germline, CDR1 is SEHNR and CDR2 FQNEAQ (reference sequence). This CDR3 has 13 amino acids. The V and J ends lost 7 bases and 2 bases respectively, with 11 bases between them. This CDR3 reads CASKPTPNTEAFF. The CDR3 region has the DNA TGTGCCAGCAAACCCACGCCAAACACTGAAGCTTTCTTT.

The chain has TRBV11-2 and TRBJ2-7; 14 positions match TRBD2. The CDR3 spans 15 residues. CDR1 is SGHAT, CDR2 FQNNGV, per germline. The V and J ends lost 3 bases and 4 bases, in that order; junction bases with no gene match: 2. The CDR3, as DNA: TGTGCCAGCAGCTTCGGGACTAGCGGGGGTTACGAGCAGTACGTC. It yields the protein CASSFGTSGGYEQYV.

The chain couples TRBV7-9 to TRBJ2-5; TRBD1 agrees at 12 bases. Trimming removed 5 bases from V and 2 bases from J; junction bases left unmatched: 6. Germline V CDR1 and CDR2: SEHNR, FQNEAQ (reference sequence). The CDR3 loop spans 16 amino acids. The CDR3 sequence is CASSPGDRGQQETQYF. For the CDR3, the DNA is TGTGCCAGCAGCCCCGGGGACAGGGGGCAGCAAGAGACCCAGTACTTC. The complete variable domain, with remaining parts taken from reference TRBV7-9 and TRBJ2-5, reads DTGVSQNPRHKITKRGQNVTFRCDPISEHNRLYWYRQTLGQGPEFLTYFQNEAQLEKSRLLSDRFSAERPKGSFSTLEIQRTEQGDSAMYLCASSPGDRGQQETQYFGPGTRLLVL.

This clonotype was counted between two and nine times. This rearrangement joins TRBV27 to TRBJ2-2; the D gene is possibly TRBD1 (5 bases). This CDR3 is built from 15 residues. Trimming pared 6 bases from V and 0 bases from J, leaving 11 bases between. Germline V gene sequence: CDR1 MNHEY, CDR2 SMNVEV (reference sequence). The DNA for the CDR3 is TGTGCCAGCAGCTGGGTGACAGCGAACACCGGGGAGCTGTTTTTT. Translation gives CASSWVTANTGELFF.

This chain links TRBV4-3 with TRBJ1-2; 8 nucleotides match TRBD1. Germline CDR1 is LGHNA and CDR2 is YSLEER. The CDR3 is made up of 16 amino acids. Trimming at V came to 0 bases and at J to 4 bases, leaving 7 bases not matched to a gene. The CDR3 nucleotides read TGCGCCAGCAGCCAAGAACCCTCAGGGGGCCCCTATGGCTACACCTTC. It specifies CASSQEPSGGPYGYTF.

V is TRBV29-1 and J is TRBJ1-3; D might be TRBD1 (5 bases). From germline, CDR1 is SQVTM and CDR2 ANQGSEA. The CDR3 runs 14 residues. V was clipped by 1 base and J by 0 bases, with 7 bases between them. The CDR3 reads CSVEGGSSGNTIYF. The CDR3 DNA is TGCAGCGTTGAAGGGGGCAGCTCTGGAAACACCATATATTTT.

This clonotype was detected once. The J gene is TRBJ1-5, the V gene TRBV4-1; D not certain. The CDR3 loop spans 12 amino acids. Per germline, CDR1 MGHRA and CDR2 YSYEKL. Trimming stripped 4 bases from V and 9 bases from J, with 10 bases between. The CDR3 DNA reads TGCGCCAGCAGCCCCGCTGTTGGGCCCCAGCATTTT. It translates to CASSPAVGPQHF.

The chain joins TRBV7-2 to TRBJ2-1; tentatively, D is TRBD1 (6 bases). Trimming left V 2 bases short and J 3 bases short, with 20 bases between. Germline loops: CDR1 SGHTA, CDR2 FQGNSA. The CDR3 is made up of 18 amino acids. CDR3 sequence: CASSLWVRGTTVYNEQFF. In DNA form, the CDR3 reads TGTGCCAGCAGCTTATGGGTTAGGGGGACGACCGTCTACAATGAGCAGTTCTTC.

In this sample, this clonotype turned up many times. The chain is built from TRBV24-1 and TRBJ2-2; the D gene is possibly TRBD1 (6 bases). The CDR3 runs to 15 residues. Per the germline V gene, CDR1 is KGHDR and CDR2 is SFDVKD. Trimming took 5 bases from V and 5 from J, leaving 14 bases between them. The CDR3: CATSGVRDTTGELFF. The CDR3 DNA reads TGTGCCACCAGTGGTGTCCGGGACACAACCGGGGAGCTGTTTTTT.

CDR3 region: CASSQVLLSGGVPYNEQFF. CDR3 DNA sequence: TGTGCCAGCAGCCAAGTTCTTCTTAGCGGGGGGGTCCCTTACAATGAGCAGTTCTTC. J is TRBJ2-1 and V is TRBV14; 11 bases fit TRBD2. Per the germline V gene, CDR1 is SGHDN and CDR2 is FVKESK. CDR3 length: 19 residues. After removal of 1 base from V and 4 bases from J, the junction contained 12 bases not matched to a gene.

V usage is TRBV6-6 and J usage is TRBJ2-7; D possibly uses TRBD1 or TRBD2 (5 bases each). Trimming removed 0 bases at V and 3 bases at J, with 6 bases between. The CDR3 extends over 13 amino acids. Germline V lookup: CDR1 MNHNY, CDR2 SVGAGI (reference sequence). The CDR3 loop is CASSYSGDYEQYV. The DNA for the CDR3 is TGTGCCAGCAGTTACTCGGGGGACTACGAGCAGTACGTC.

This chain links TRBV6-1 with TRBJ2-5; 8 bases match TRBD2. The CDR3 extends over 17 amino acids. V was clipped by 2 bases and J by 1 base; unmatched bases: 9. The germline CDR1 and CDR2 sequences are MNHNS and SASEGT. The CDR3 reads CASSETWTSPGQETQYF. The CDR3 DNA reads as TGTGCCAGCAGTGAAACTTGGACTAGCCCGGGCCAAGAGACCCAGTACTTC.

This clonotype was counted only a few times. This rearrangement joins TRBV7-2 to TRBJ2-1, with D unresolved. Trimming removed 4 bases at V and 8 bases at J, with 12 bases between. The CDR3 has 13 residues. In germline, CDR1 is SGHTA, CDR2 FQGNSA. This CDR3 is CASSSLVRHEQFF. CDR3 sequence (DNA): TGTGCCAGCAGCTCCCTAGTTAGGCATGAGCAGTTCTTC. The whole variable domain, filled in from reference TRBV7-2 and TRBJ2-1, reads GAGVSQSPSNKVTEKGKDVELRCDPISGHTALYWYRQSLGQGLEFLIYFQGNSAPDKSGLPSDRFSAERTGGSVSTLTIQRTQQEDSAVYLCASSSLVRHEQFFGPGTRLTVL.

This chain uses TRBV27 with TRBJ2-3; the D is unclear. CDR1 and CDR2 from the germline V gene are MNHEY and SMNVEV (reference sequence). The CDR3 is 14 amino acids. V lost 5 bases and J lost 7, with 16 bases in between. Here the CDR3 reads CASSIGRRAYTQYF. In nucleotides, the CDR3 is TGTGCCAGCAGTATTGGTCGCCGGGCTTATACGCAGTATTTT.

There are a few counts of this clonotype. The chain has TRBV5-6 and TRBJ2-3; D ambiguous. This CDR3 spans 12 amino acids. Germline values: CDR1 SGHDT, CDR2 YYEEEE. V was shortened by 0 bases and J by 7 bases, with 6 bases between the two germline ends. CDR3 nucleotides: TGTGCCAGCAGCTTGGAAGAGAATACGCAGTATTTT. Translating it yields CASSLEENTQYF.

The chain employs TRBV5-1 and TRBJ2-1, with TRBD2 matching over 9 bases. V lost 2 bases, J lost 6 bases, and 6 bases stayed unmatched. From germline, CDR1 is SGHRS and CDR2 YFSETQ. The CDR3 runs 15 residues. The CDR3 reads CASSFTAGGPNEQFF. CDR3 coding DNA: TGCGCCAGCAGCTTTACGGCGGGGGGGCCCAATGAGCAGTTCTTC.

In this sample, this clonotype turned up a few times. The chain has TRBV5-1 and TRBJ1-1; TRBD1 might be the D (5 bases). This CDR3 contains 15 residues. V was clipped by 0 bases and J by 6 bases, with 15 bases between them. CDR1 is SGHRS and CDR2 is YFSETQ in the germline V gene. In DNA, the CDR3 is TGCGCCAGCAGCTTGGGTCTGGCGCAGGGCGCTGAAGCTTTCTTT. Its protein product is CASSLGLAQGAEAFF.

The chain uses TRBV20-1 and TRBJ2-7; D ambiguous. V lost 0 bases and J 0 bases, leaving 12 bases between the germline ends. Germline V gene data show CDR1 as DFQATT and CDR2 as SNEGSKA (reference sequence). This CDR3 contains 15 residues. CDR3 coding DNA: TGCAGTGCTAGAGATATGGCGGAGAGCTCCTACGAGCAGTACGTC. Translating it yields CSARDMAESSYEQYV.

This clonotype was observed many times. This chain connects TRBV23-1 to TRBJ2-7; unclear D gene. TRBV23-1 is placed among ORFs of uncertain function. Trimming shortened V by 0 bases and J by 5 bases, and 14 bases separated the two germline ends. The CDR3 runs 15 residues. CDR3 sequence (DNA): TGCGCCAGCAGTCAATCGTTCGGGCTCGTCCACGAGCAGTACGTC. Its translation: CASSQSFGLVHEQYV.

This clonotype occurred a few times. CDR3 loop: CASRQGYSGANVLTF. CDR3 DNA sequence: TGTGCCAGCAGGCAGGGTTACTCTGGGGCCAACGTCCTGACTTTC. The rearrangement links TRBV7-8 to TRBJ2-6; the D gene is possibly TRBD1 (5 bases). This CDR3 region has 15 residues. Germline CDR1 is SGHVS and CDR2 is FQNEAQ. Trimming removed 6 bases at V and 0 bases at J, with 9 bases between.

V gene TRBV6-6 combines with J gene TRBJ2-3; D remains unclear. CDR3 length: 14 residues. The V end lost 1 base, the J end lost 1 base, and 6 bases lay between the germline ends. CDR1 and CDR2 from the germline V gene are MNHNY and SVGAGI (reference sequence). The CDR3, as DNA: TGTGCCAGCAGTTACTACGCAGGCACAGATACGCAGTATTTT. Translation gives CASSYYAGTDTQYF.

The rearrangement joins TRBV7-2 to TRBJ2-5, with a tentative D call TRBD1 (6 bases). There are 14 residues in the CDR3. Germline V gene sequence: CDR1 SGHTA, CDR2 FQGNSA. V lost 5 bases and J 5 bases, leaving 15 bases between the germline ends. CDR3 amino acids: CASSITGMEETQYF. CDR3 nucleotide sequence: TGTGCCAGCAGCATAACAGGGATGGAGGAGACCCAGTACTTC.